A selection of T cell receptor beta chains follows, all from one sample in a study of blood T cell repertoires in COVID-19. The repertoire was sequenced with immunoSEQ multiplex PCR; TCRdb's copy has only in-frame clones and lacks some. Of fewer than 200,000 clones listed, 80% to 95% are singletons. The sequenced material came from peripheral blood. The receptors derive from a woman between 50 and 59 years old with acute or convalescent COVID-19. The CDR3 runs from the conserved cysteine through the conserved F or W. The order of the fields is clone size, V gene, D gene, J gene, CDR3 protein, CDR3 DNA. The D gene is left open where the match is weak. The size field is filled for only some rows; it gives once, few, many or a size class.

-	TRBV6-2/TRBV6-3	TRBD1	TRBJ1-5	CASSFRTGGSNQPQHF	TGTGCCAGCAGTTTCCGGACAGGGGGGAGCAATCAGCCCCAGCATTTT
-	TRBV11-2	-	TRBJ2-7	CASSLWTDSYEQYF	TGTGCCAGCAGCTTATGGACAGATTCCTACGAGCAGTACTTC
-	TRBV6-5	TRBD1	TRBJ1-6	CASSMGQGLSPLHF	TGTGCCAGTTCGATGGGACAGGGTCTTTCACCCCTCCACTTT
-	TRBV11-2	-	TRBJ2-7	CASSLRSSPQYTYEQYF	TGTGCCAGCAGCCTCCGGTCGAGTCCCCAATATACCTACGAGCAGTACTTC
-	TRBV6-5	TRBD2	TRBJ2-1	CASRLLGEGLVFF	TGTGCCAGCAGGCTCCTAGGGGAGGGCCTAGTGTTCTTC
once	TRBV12-5	-	TRBJ1-2	CASGLDGSSSGYTF	TGTGCTAGTGGTTTGGACGGGAGTAGCTCTGGCTACACCTTC
-	TRBV6-5	TRBD1	TRBJ2-7	CASTPGQGRSEQYF	TGTGCCAGCACTCCGGGACAGGGCCGTTCTGAGCAGTACTTC
-	TRBV19	-	TRBJ2-4	CASSMRSQLAKNIQYF	TGTGCCAGTAGTATGAGATCTCAACTAGCCAAAAACATTCAGTACTTC
once	TRBV19	TRBD1	TRBJ1-1	CASSERSGGLGSNTEAFF	TGTGCCAGTAGTGAGAGATCAGGGGGCTTGGGTTCGAACACTGAAGCTTTCTTT
-	TRBV10-3	TRBD1	TRBJ2-5	CAISGGQGVSYF	TGTGCCATCAGTGGAGGACAGGGGGTTTCGTACTTC
-	TRBV7-9	-	TRBJ2-1	CASWGLVGPEQFF	TGTGCCAGTTGGGGGCTAGTCGGGCCGGAGCAGTTCTTC
-	TRBV5-1	-	TRBJ2-7	CASSLADRYVGDVYEQYF	TGCGCCAGCAGCTTGGCCGATCGATACGTGGGAGACGTGTACGAGCAGTACTTC
-	TRBV28	-	TRBJ1-1	CASSFRDSNTEAFF	TGTGCCAGCAGTTTTCGTGACAGTAACACTGAAGCTTTCTTT
-	TRBV4-3	TRBD1	TRBJ2-2	CASSPNRGSGELFF	TGCGCCAGCAGCCCGAACAGGGGTTCCGGGGAGCTGTTTTTT
-	TRBV15	TRBD1	TRBJ1-2	CATSRDTGGGGGYTF	TGTGCCACCAGCAGAGATACAGGGGGCGGTGGTGGCTACACCTTC
-	TRBV5-8	TRBD1	TRBJ2-7	CASSLGQWGTYEQYF	TGTGCCAGCAGCCTGGGACAGTGGGGAACCTACGAGCAGTACTTC
-	TRBV2	-	TRBJ2-7	CASSSGPSYEQYF	TGTGCCAGCAGCAGCGGGCCCTCCTACGAGCAGTACTTC
-	TRBV2	TRBD1	TRBJ1-4	CASTRQGGEKLFF	TGTGCCAGCACTCGACAGGGAGGTGAAAAACTGTTTTTT
-	TRBV30	-	TRBJ2-7	CACRGGPNEQYF	TGTGCCTGCCGTGGGGGCCCAAACGAGCAGTACTTC
once	TRBV28	TRBD2	TRBJ2-2	CASSLERGRATGELFF	TGTGCCAGCAGTTTAGAGCGGGGGAGGGCCACCGGGGAGCTGTTTTTT
few	TRBV25-1	-	TRBJ2-7	CASRLKSPVSLYEQYF	TGTGCCAGCAGACTGAAGTCTCCGGTTTCACTTTACGAGCAGTACTTC
-	TRBV7-3	-	TRBJ2-1	CASSLQGYGEQFF	TGTGCCAGCAGCTTACAGGGGTACGGTGAGCAGTTCTTC
-	TRBV5-8	-	TRBJ2-2	CASSAVPDLATGELFF	TGTGCCAGCAGCGCGGTACCGGATCTCGCCACCGGGGAGCTGTTTTTT
-	TRBV6-5	TRBD1	TRBJ2-2	CASSSDRGVGELFF	TGTGCCAGCAGCTCCGACAGGGGGGTAGGGGAGCTGTTTTTT
-	TRBV5-6	-	TRBJ2-5	CASSLAIGPSWGTQYF	TGTGCCAGCAGCTTGGCTATCGGCCCTAGCTGGGGGACCCAGTACTTC
once	TRBV9	TRBD2	TRBJ2-2	CASSPRGGTGELFF	TGTGCCAGCAGCCCCCGGGGAGGGACCGGGGAGCTGTTTTTT
-	TRBV28	-	TRBJ2-3	CASSLTTSGTDTQYF	TGTGCCAGCAGTTTGACTACCTCTGGCACAGATACGCAGTATTTT
-	TRBV29-1	TRBD1	TRBJ2-1	CSGAGTGFPSAYNEQFF	TGCAGCGGGGCCGGGACAGGGTTCCCTAGTGCCTACAATGAGCAGTTCTTC
-	TRBV6-1	TRBD1	TRBJ2-4	CASSEPGQGDIQYF	TGTGCCAGCAGTGAACCGGGACAGGGGGACATTCAGTACTTC
few	TRBV4-1	TRBD2	TRBJ2-1	CASSQDPSGGANEQFF	TGCGCCAGCAGCCAAGATCCATCGGGGGGGGCCAATGAGCAGTTCTTC
-	TRBV4-1	TRBD1	TRBJ1-2	CASSRSTGEDYGYTF	TGCGCCAGCAGCCGCTCGACAGGGGAGGACTATGGCTACACCTTC
-	TRBV4-3	-	TRBJ2-3	CASSQDAGLGDTQYF	TGCGCCAGCAGCCAAGACGCGGGGCTGGGAGATACGCAGTATTTT
-	TRBV5-8	-	TRBJ2-7	CASSITPSGSEQYF	TGTGCCAGCAGCATTACACCCTCAGGTAGCGAGCAGTACTTC
once	TRBV18	-	TRBJ2-5	CASSPGGSMKTQYF	TGTGCCAGCTCACCAGGAGGGTCGATGAAGACCCAGTACTTC
-	TRBV9	-	TRBJ1-2	CASSPGLQAETF	TGTGCCAGCAGCCCCGGGCTACAGGCTGAAACCTTC
-	TRBV7-8	TRBD1	TRBJ1-6	CASRLAGQDNSPLHF	TGTGCCAGCAGGTTGGCGGGACAGGATAATTCACCCCTCCACTTT
-	TRBV10-3	TRBD1	TRBJ1-1	CAISSTGVTEAFF	TGTGCCATCAGTTCCACAGGGGTGACTGAAGCTTTCTTT
-	TRBV4-2	-	TRBJ1-4	CASSQDRGETNEKLFF	TGTGCCAGCAGCCAAGATAGGGGTGAAACTAATGAAAAACTGTTTTTT
-	TRBV7-2	-	TRBJ1-5	CASSLRGREVDFNQPQHF	TGTGCCAGCAGCTTAAGGGGCAGGGAAGTCGATTTCAATCAGCCCCAGCATTTT
-	TRBV5-6	TRBD1	TRBJ2-2	CASSFRDRGVTGELFF	TGTGCCAGCAGCTTCCGGGACAGGGGGGTAACAGGGGAGCTGTTTTTT